This entry lists 14 T cell receptor beta chains sequenced from one sample in a study of blood T cell repertoires in COVID-19. Some clones are missing from TCRdb's copy, which holds only in-frame ones; the method was immunoSEQ multiplex PCR. The profile shows about 200,000 clones, around 86% of them singletons. Sequencing was done on a sample of peripheral blood. Receptor source: a human donor in a cohort sampled during active COVID-19.

On this clone itself: Other DNA sequences from this sample encode an identical CDR3 as well. This chain joins TRBV7-2 and TRBJ2-5; TRBD2 is a possible D gene (5 bases). V gave up 3 bases and J gave up 1 base, with 9 bases separating them. CDR1 SGHTA and CDR2 FQGNSA come from the germline V gene. The CDR3 totals 14 residues. For the CDR3, the DNA is TGTGCCAGCAGCTTCGGAGGAGCCCAAGAGACCCAGTACTTC. It specifies CASSFGGAQETQYF.

The gene calls are TRBV11-2 and TRBJ2-4, with TRBD2 matching over 10 bases. V gave up 3 bases and J gave up 4 bases; unmatched junction bases: 3. The CDR3 has 15 amino acids. Germline V gives CDR1 SGHAT, CDR2 FQNNGV. As DNA, the CDR3 is TGTGCCAGCAGCTTTACTAGCGGGGCTAAAAACATTCAGTACTTC. As protein: CASSFTSGAKNIQYF.

This clone was recorded once. Within the sample, other DNA sequences also encode this same CDR3. This chain uses TRBV11-3 with TRBJ1-1, with a tentative D call TRBD1 (5 bases). CDR3 size: 13 residues. Trimming took 3 bases from V and 1 from J, leaving 6 bases between them. Germline V gives CDR1 SGHNT, CDR2 YENEEA. The CDR3 DNA reads TGTGCCAGCAGCTTGGGGGGGAACACTGAAGCTTTCTTT. Its translation is CASSLGGNTEAFF.

The chain has TRBV19 and TRBJ1-2; weak D call: TRBD1 (5 bases). Trimming left V 7 bases short and J 2 bases short, with 14 bases between. The germline V gene encodes CDR1 LNHDA and CDR2 SQIVND (reference sequence). The CDR3 contains 14 residues. CDR3 nucleotides: TGTGCCAGTACCCGGGGGTGGGAGAACTATGGCTACACCTTC. Amino acids: CASTRGWENYGYTF.

J is TRBJ2-5 and V is TRBV7-2, with unresolved D. CDR1 is SGHTA, CDR2 FQGNSA, per germline. V dropped 2 bases and J dropped 5 bases, with 9 bases sitting between them. CDR3 size: 13 residues. CDR3 DNA sequence: TGTGCCAGCAGCTTATACTACGGGGAGACCCAGTACTTC. Its translation: CASSLYYGETQYF.

This chain uses TRBV19 with TRBJ2-7, with D hard to call. The CDR3 covers 13 residues. The V end lost 3 bases, the J end lost 3 bases, and 9 bases lay between the germline ends. CDR1 is LNHDA, CDR2 SQIVND, per germline (reference sequence). The CDR3 DNA is TGTGCCAGTAGTATGAGGAGCCACTACGAGCAGTACTTC. It specifies CASSMRSHYEQYF.

The chain joins TRBV9 to TRBJ1-2, with 7 bases matching TRBD1. The germline V gene has CDR1 SGDLS and CDR2 YYNGEE. J was trimmed by 7 bases and V by 6 bases; bases with no gene match: 9. This CDR3 is built from 13 residues. The CDR3 nucleotides read TGTGCCAGCACCGAGACAGGGCTGAGTGGCTACACCTTC. Translated: CASTETGLSGYTF.

The chain is built from TRBV28 and TRBJ2-7; TRBD2 aligns across 11 bases. The CDR3 spans 15 residues. V gave up 3 bases and J gave up 5 bases; unmatched junction bases: 6. Per germline, CDR1 MDHEN and CDR2 SYDVKM. The CDR3 reads CASSLVLAGVNEQYF. The CDR3 coding sequence is TGTGCCAGCAGTTTGGTACTAGCGGGAGTTAACGAGCAGTACTTC. Together with reference TRBV28 and TRBJ2-7, the CDR3 gives the full variable domain: DVKVTQSSRYLVKRTGEKVFLECVQDMDHENMFWYRQDPGLGLRLIYFSYDVKMKEKGDIPEGYSVSREKKERFSLILESASTNQTSMYLCASSLVLAGVNEQYFGPGTRLTVT.

The V gene is TRBV7-3, the J gene TRBJ1-1, with D possibly matching TRBD1 (5 bases). The length of the CDR3 is 14 residues. Germline V CDR1 and CDR2: SGHTA, FQGTGA. V was shortened by 0 bases and J by 2 bases, with 7 bases between the two germline ends. The CDR3 here is CASSLTRGNTEAFF. CDR3 coding DNA: TGTGCCAGCAGCTTAACTAGGGGCAACACTGAAGCTTTCTTT. The full variable domain, in which reference TRBV7-3 and TRBJ1-1 provide the parts outside the CDR3, is GAGVSQTPSNKVTEKGKYVELRCDPISGHTALYWYRQSLGQGPEFLIYFQGTGAADDSGLPNDRFFAVRPEGSVSTLKIQRTERGDSAVYLCASSLTRGNTEAFFGQGTRLTVV.

This chain connects TRBV27 to TRBJ1-2, with a weak D call TRBD1 (5 bases). CDR3 size: 14 residues. The germline V gene encodes CDR1 MNHEY and CDR2 SMNVEV (reference sequence). Trimming cost V 5 bases and J 0 bases, with 10 bases left between them. CDR3 DNA sequence: TGTGCCAGCAGTGTTCGACAGACTAACTATGGCTACACCTTC. Amino acids: CASSVRQTNYGYTF.

In its sample, this clone was seen a few times. The chain couples TRBV30 to TRBJ2-2; 7 bases match TRBD2. The CDR3 is 13 amino acids. Looked up from germline, CDR1 is GTSNPN and CDR2 is SVGIG (reference sequence). The J segment lost 9 bases and the V segment lost 3 bases, leaving 7 bases of the junction unmatched. CDR3 loop: CAWSWGRARELFF. The CDR3 DNA reads TGTGCCTGGAGCTGGGGGAGGGCCCGGGAGCTGTTTTTT.

The genes are TRBV2 and TRBJ2-7; 7 bases line up with TRBD2. Per germline, CDR1 SNHLY and CDR2 FYNNEI. Trimming cost V 2 bases and J 3 bases; bases outside gene matches: 4. This CDR3 spans 14 amino acids. DNA of the CDR3: TGTGCCAGCAGTGAAACTAGCGCAATCTACGAGCAGTACTTC. The encoded protein is CASSETSAIYEQYF.

The chain recombines TRBV7-9 with TRBJ2-3, with no clear D. The CDR3 is made up of 11 amino acids. Germline CDR1 reads SEHNR; CDR2 reads FQNEAQ (reference sequence). Trimming removed 8 bases from V and 4 bases from J, with 7 bases in between. The CDR3 is CASGPADTQYF. CDR3 nucleotide sequence: TGTGCCAGCGGCCCAGCAGATACGCAGTATTTT.

Remarks on this clone: Other DNA sequences within the sample encode an identical CDR3. The chain uses TRBV28 and TRBJ2-7; 9 bases match TRBD1. The germline gives CDR1 MDHEN, CDR2 SYDVKM. CDR3 length: 14 amino acids. The trim removed 2 bases at V and 3 bases at J, leaving 2 bases unmatched. For the CDR3, the DNA is TGTGCCAGCAGTTTAGGGACAGGGAGCTACGAGCAGTACTTC. It is translated as CASSLGTGSYEQYF.